Listed here are 21 T cell receptor beta chains from one sample, sequenced in a study of shared clonotypes between healthy human individuals. The protocol was immunoSEQ multiplex PCR, while the TCRdb copy is restricted to in-frame clones and leaves out a portion. The sample lists about 2.4 million clones, roughly 93% seen once, with roughly 0.36% in the top ten. Sequencing used naive CD4+ T cells from PBMCs. Subset: CD45RA+ positively selected. The source is a man aged 18 to 30 in good health. Some clones in this sample may be carry-over from other donors' samples.

This CDR3 is CAWKAGSYNEQFF. The CDR3 coding sequence is TGTGCCTGGAAAGCAGGCTCCTACAATGAGCAGTTCTTC. The gene calls are TRBV30 and TRBJ2-1; unclear D gene. The V and J ends lost 4 bases and 0 bases respectively, with 7 bases between them. Germline V gene lookup returns CDR1 GTSNPN and CDR2 SVGIG (reference sequence). CDR3 size: 13 residues.

The genes are TRBV7-9 and TRBJ2-7; D perhaps matches TRBD2 (6 bases). CDR1 and CDR2 from the germline V gene are SEHNR and FQNEAQ (reference sequence). This CDR3 spans 15 amino acids. Trimming shortened V by 3 bases and J by 5 bases, and 17 bases separated the two germline ends. The CDR3 coding sequence is TGTGCCAGCAGCTTCGCCGGGACTCGTGTCCACGAGCAGTACTTC. It is translated as CASSFAGTRVHEQYF. The full variable domain, its missing parts supplied by reference TRBV7-9 and TRBJ2-7, is DTGVSQNPRHKITKRGQNVTFRCDPISEHNRLYWYRQTLGQGPEFLTYFQNEAQLEKSRLLSDRFSAERPKGSFSTLEIQRTEQGDSAMYLCASSFAGTRVHEQYFGPGTRLTVT.

J is TRBJ2-1 and V is TRBV18; 8 bases agree with TRBD2. CDR3 length: 14 residues. Germline trimming cut 3 bases from V and 8 bases from J; bases unmatched to any gene: 6. Germline CDR1 KGHSH, CDR2 LQKENI. CDR3 nucleotide sequence: TGTGCCAGCTCACCTGGGACTAGTGGCTATGAGCAGTTCTTC. It translates to CASSPGTSGYEQFF.

The chain has TRBV5-1 and TRBJ1-5, with 7 bases fitting TRBD1. Germline V lookup: CDR1 SGHRS, CDR2 YFSETQ. The CDR3 is made up of 15 amino acids. The V segment lost 4 bases and the J segment 4 bases; nucleotides outside the gene matches: 8. The CDR3 is CASSRDSGRNQPQHF. The CDR3, as DNA: TGCGCCAGCAGCCGGGACAGCGGACGAAATCAGCCCCAGCATTTT. The full variable domain, its missing parts supplied by reference TRBV5-1 and TRBJ1-5, is KAGVTQTPRYLIKTRGQQVTLSCSPISGHRSVSWYQQTPGQGLQFLFEYFSETQRNKGNFPGRFSGRQFSNSRSEMNVSTLELGDSALYLCASSRDSGRNQPQHFGDGTRLSIL.

The chain carries TRBV7-9 and TRBJ2-2, with 7 positions matching TRBD2. Germline assignment: CDR1 SEHNR and CDR2 FQNEAQ (reference sequence). The CDR3 consists of 16 residues. Losses at the gene ends were 3 bases for V and 4 bases for J; bases not matched to a gene: 8. CDR3 sequence: CASSFTGGRGTGELFF. The CDR3 nucleotides read TGTGCCAGCAGCTTTACCGGCGGGAGAGGCACCGGGGAGCTGTTTTTT.

V is TRBV4-2 and J is TRBJ2-1, with TRBD2 as a possible D gene (5 bases). Germline lookup yields CDR1 LGHNA and CDR2 YNFKEQ. Trimming took 0 bases from V and 0 from J, leaving 12 bases between them. This CDR3 spans 17 amino acids. As DNA, the CDR3 is TGTGCCAGCAGCCAAGATGGAACTAGGAGCTCCTACAATGAGCAGTTCTTC. Its translation is CASSQDGTRSSYNEQFF.

The chain links TRBV6-1 to TRBJ1-1; 8 bases map to TRBD1. The CDR3 covers 14 residues. V shed 7 bases, J shed 3 bases, and the junction held 7 bases outside the gene matches. Per the germline V gene, CDR1 is MNHNS and CDR2 is SASEGT. The CDR3 is CASIQGALDTEAFF. The CDR3 DNA is TGTGCCAGCATCCAGGGGGCCCTGGACACTGAAGCTTTCTTT.

The CDR3 nucleotides are TGTGCCAGCAGCTTGGGGGGCAAGGGCGCGATGAACACTGAAGCTTTCTTT. It translates to CASSLGGKGAMNTEAFF. The chain links TRBV7-2 to TRBJ1-1, with D possibly TRBD1 on 6 matching bases. V lost 3 bases to trimming and J lost 0 bases, with 17 bases between them. The germline gives CDR1 SGHTA, CDR2 FQGNSA. This CDR3 region has 17 residues.

This chain uses TRBV28 with TRBJ1-2; tentatively, D is TRBD1 (5 bases). Trimming took 4 bases from V and 8 from J, leaving 17 bases between them. Germline-derived CDR1 and CDR2 are MDHEN and SYDVKM. This CDR3 comprises 14 residues. CDR3 nucleotides: TGTGCCAGCAGTTCCCCCGGGACTGGCAGGGGCTACACCTTC. Its translation is CASSSPGTGRGYTF.

The chain is built from TRBV2 and TRBJ2-7; D might be TRBD2 (6 bases). Germline CDR1 reads SNHLY; CDR2 reads FYNNEI. V shed 4 bases and J shed 2 bases, with 6 bases lying between them. The CDR3 loop spans 12 amino acids. The CDR3 DNA is TGTGCCAGCAGTGGACTAGCCTACGAGCAGTACTTC. Protein sequence: CASSGLAYEQYF.

The CDR3 DNA sequence: TGTGCCAGCAGCCGAATCGACAAGGCTAATGAAAAACTGTTTTTT. This translates into CASSRIDKANEKLFF. The chain couples TRBV2 to TRBJ1-4; D is unresolved. Germline V gene sequence: CDR1 SNHLY, CDR2 FYNNEI. Trimming stripped 6 bases from V and 3 bases from J, with 14 bases between. The CDR3 is 15 amino acids.

Concerning this clone: Other DNA sequences in this specimen translate into the identical CDR3. The chain recombines TRBV5-4 with TRBJ2-3; D is possibly TRBD2 (5 bases). This CDR3 region has 14 residues. V gave up 1 base and J gave up 0 bases, with 6 bases separating them. Germline V gives CDR1 SGHNT, CDR2 YYREEE (reference sequence). CDR3: CASSLRGSTDTQYF. Written as DNA, the CDR3 is TGTGCCAGCAGCTTGCGCGGGAGCACAGATACGCAGTATTTT.

This chain uses TRBV7-9 with TRBJ2-5; 10 bases are a match to TRBD1. This CDR3 is built from 14 residues. V was pared by 5 bases and J by 4 bases, with 4 bases of the junction left unmatched. CDR1 is SEHNR and CDR2 is FQNEAQ in the germline V gene (reference sequence). CDR3 sequence (DNA): TGTGCCAGCAGCCGACAGGGGGCAGGAGAGACCCAGTACTTC. Amino acids: CASSRQGAGETQYF.

The rearrangement links TRBV5-4 to TRBJ2-2; D gene unclear. The V gene's germline CDR1 is SGHNT and CDR2 YYREEE (reference sequence). This CDR3 has 12 residues. Trimming cost V 4 bases and J 3 bases, with 4 bases left between them. The CDR3 region is CASSPDTGELFF. In nucleotides, the CDR3 is TGTGCCAGCAGCCCGGACACCGGGGAGCTGTTTTTT.

This chain links TRBV5-4 with TRBJ2-7, with 11 bases identical to TRBD2. The CDR3 length is 13 residues. CDR1 and CDR2 (germline): SGHNT, YYREEE (reference sequence). The trim removed 8 bases at V and 0 bases at J, leaving 1 base unmatched. In DNA, the CDR3 is TGTGCCAGTACTAGCGGGAGCTCCTACGAGCAGTACTTC. Its translation is CASTSGSSYEQYF.

V usage is TRBV7-9 and J usage is TRBJ2-5; D might be TRBD1 (5 bases). The CDR3 runs 18 residues. Germline V lookup: CDR1 SEHNR, CDR2 FQNEAQ (reference sequence). The ends were cut back, 8 bases at V and 5 bases at J, with 30 bases in the middle. CDR3 coding DNA: TGTGCCAGCCTACAAGCAGGGATGGCCCCCAAACCAAGGGAGACCCAGTACTTC. The encoded protein is CASLQAGMAPKPRETQYF. Filled out from reference TRBV7-9 and TRBJ2-5, the complete variable domain reads DTGVSQNPRHKITKRGQNVTFRCDPISEHNRLYWYRQTLGQGPEFLTYFQNEAQLEKSRLLSDRFSAERPKGSFSTLEIQRTEQGDSAMYLCASLQAGMAPKPRETQYFGPGTRLLVL.

For this clone: The same CDR3 arises from other DNA sequences in this sample as well. The rearrangement uses TRBV7-2 and TRBJ1-3, with D uncertain. The CDR3 covers 14 residues. Trimming removed 1 base from V and 0 bases from J, with 4 bases in between. Germline values: CDR1 SGHTA, CDR2 FQGNSA. The CDR3 reads CASSLGISGNTIYF. DNA of the CDR3: TGTGCCAGCAGCTTAGGGATCTCTGGAAACACCATATATTTT.

CDR3: CATSRDRNRDYEQYF. The CDR3 DNA follows: TGTGCCACCAGCAGAGACCGCAACAGGGACTACGAGCAGTACTTC. The chain combines TRBV15 with TRBJ2-7, with D perhaps TRBD1 (6 bases). V was pared by 0 bases and J by 3 bases, with 12 bases between. Per germline, CDR1 LNHNV and CDR2 YYDKDF (reference sequence). The CDR3 length is 15 residues.

This chain links TRBV27 with TRBJ2-7; unclear D gene. CDR1 and CDR2 from the germline V gene are MNHEY and SMNVEV (reference sequence). The CDR3 is made up of 11 amino acids. Trimming removed 5 bases from V and 6 bases from J, with 8 bases in between. Here the CDR3 reads CASSHPPEQYF. CDR3 bases: TGTGCCAGCAGTCACCCTCCCGAGCAGTACTTC.

V and J are TRBV5-4 and TRBJ2-3; D remains ambiguous. Between the trimmed V and J ends, which lost 1 base and 2 bases, there was a span of 8 bases. Germline CDR1 and CDR2: SGHNT and YYREEE (reference sequence). The CDR3 has 14 amino acids. CDR3 sequence: CASSLTQTTDTQYF. The DNA of the CDR3 is TGTGCCAGCAGCTTGACCCAAACCACAGATACGCAGTATTTT.

As for this clone: The sample carries other DNA sequences with the same CDR3. The rearrangement links TRBV28 to TRBJ2-7; TRBD1 might be the D (6 bases). CDR1 and CDR2 from the germline V gene are MDHEN and SYDVKM. This CDR3 is 12 amino acids long. The germline V and J ends were trimmed by 6 bases and 7 bases, with 13 bases remaining between them. CDR3 protein: CASSPTGLEQYF. The CDR3 DNA sequence: TGTGCCAGCAGCCCAACAGGGTTGGAGCAGTACTTC.